This TCR beta chain was identified during a study of neurological immune-mediated disorders. Study-wide results and caveats: Private repertoires in all groups were suggested, as expanded clones shared no CDR3 amino acid sequences across subjects. Levels of TCR clonal expansion peaked in HTLV-1-associated myelopathy and reached their lowest in multiple sclerosis, under those of healthy controls.

Synthesis of cDNA used 5'RACE (with 10-nucleotide random UMIs). TCRdb redid the calling of the 5' RACE reads with MiXCR, one entry per CDR3 protein. The repertoire includes roughly 48,000 distinct CDR3 sequences, over 20% of them detected once, and roughly 25% sits in the top ten. In this sample, this clonotype turned up many times. Its specificity is not known. Maryland, USA blood bank volunteers served as healthy controls. This CDR3 region has 15 residues. Germline V CDR1 and CDR2: SGHRS, YFSETQ. Trimming stripped 5 bases from V and 4 bases from J, with 16 bases between. Sequencing was performed on PBMCs. The sequence came from a woman between 65 and 79 years old in good health. This sequence joins TRBV5-1 and TRBJ2-1, with a tentative D call TRBD2 (6 bases). CDR3 coding DNA: TGCGCCAGCAGTCCCGGTGATAGCGGATACAATGAGCAGTTCTTC. It is translated as CASSPGDSGYNEQFF.